This is a list of T cell receptor beta chains from one sample in a study of PD-1 blockade in classical Hodgkin lymphoma. TCRdb's table, derived via immunoSEQ multiplex PCR, lists solely in-frame clones and lacks some. The sample yields 20,000 to 25,000 clones, over 60% seen once. This specimen was peripheral blood mononuclear cells (PBMCs), taken at baseline. The receptors were sampled from a human donor with classical Hodgkin lymphoma. CDR3s include the opening cysteine and the closing phenylalanine or tryptophan.

>TRBV30
CAWSVWDGGNTIYF
>TRBV28
CASSLVRTDTQYF
>TRBV5-6
CASSLQWESTGELFF
>TRBV9
CASSVSGVQETQYF
>TRBV6-5
CASSINSFGTEAFF
>TRBV27
CASSKGQGGNYGYTF
>TRBV7-2
CASSLGRPSPARTF
>TRBV21-1
CASSPRQTKETQYF
>TRBV5-1
CASSLTAGGRWGTQYF
>TRBV28
CASSAGTGLNQPQHF
>TRBV6-5
CASSWTVRSTNEKLFF
>TRBV19
CASSIVPGNTEAFF
>TRBV25-1
CASSRGDPSSGANVLTF
>TRBV28
CASSPTQGRQQETQYF
>TRBV19
CASSMVALDEQFF
>TRBV27
CASASNLLYSNQPQHF
>TRBV19
CASTRRGGLYNSPLHF
>TRBV6-6
CASSQGPAEYNEQFF
>TRBV6-5
CASSYYRDRGEQYF
>TRBV7-2
CASSLTTSGNTIYF
>TRBV27
CASSLTLAEDEQFF
>TRBV28
CASTVTLNYGYTF
>TRBV4-3
CASSQRTSGRLYNEQFF
>TRBV7-9
CASSLSLGRVNEQFF
>TRBV27
CASRGTGHYGYTF
>TRBV4-1
CASSRQAATNEKLFF
>TRBV11-3
CASSSPSGGTDTQYF
>TRBV6-1
CASSEMGRNYGYTF
>TRBV4-1
CASSQDVTVNQPQHF
>TRBV7-6
CASSLVGNQPQHF
>TRBV7-9
CASSLGGQGGYGYTF
>TRBV11-3
CASSTGQVGETQYF
>TRBV5-1
CASSFLDSKEKLFF
>TRBV5-1
CASSWTGSGANVLTF
>TRBV11-2
CASSLGRFLTDTQYF
>TRBV6-5
CASSYLAGGSYNEQFF
>TRBV5-1
CASSLDGQGNTDTQYF
>TRBV5-6
CASSFPTALPHLHQPQHF
>TRBV29-1
CSVDGPEQFF
>TRBV28
CASSPGTQNYGYTF
>TRBV4-3
CASSQEATGGTEAFF
>TRBV11-2
CASSLEGLRLAGGRDTQYF
>TRBV2
CASKYSQETSGYTF
>TRBV30
CAWSAYEQYF
>TRBV5-1
CASRDRGLYGYTF